This T cell receptor (beta chain) was sequenced for a study of CD8+CD57+ T cells in acquired aplastic anemia. Sequenced patients had shown CD8+CD57+ cell expansion by flow cytometry. CDR1 is LNHDA and CDR2 is SQIVND in the germline V gene (reference sequence). The CDR3 runs to 13 residues. Trimming cost V 3 bases and J 5 bases, with 8 bases left between them. The study profiled TCR beta VDJ and CDR3 using genomic DNA as template. TCRdb used MiXCR to reprocess the reads, holding one entry per CDR3 protein. The sample contains 200,000 to 250,000 distinct CDR3 sequences, roughly two thirds of which appear only once.

The sequencing sample was made of sorted CD4+, CD8+, or CD8+CD57+ T cells (not recorded which) from PBMCs. The rearrangement uses TRBV19 and TRBJ1-5; D unclear. This TCR came from a human donor with aplastic anemia. The CDR3 reads CASSIGVDQPQHF. CDR3 bases: TGTGCCAGTAGTATTGGCGTAGATCAGCCCCAGCATTTT.